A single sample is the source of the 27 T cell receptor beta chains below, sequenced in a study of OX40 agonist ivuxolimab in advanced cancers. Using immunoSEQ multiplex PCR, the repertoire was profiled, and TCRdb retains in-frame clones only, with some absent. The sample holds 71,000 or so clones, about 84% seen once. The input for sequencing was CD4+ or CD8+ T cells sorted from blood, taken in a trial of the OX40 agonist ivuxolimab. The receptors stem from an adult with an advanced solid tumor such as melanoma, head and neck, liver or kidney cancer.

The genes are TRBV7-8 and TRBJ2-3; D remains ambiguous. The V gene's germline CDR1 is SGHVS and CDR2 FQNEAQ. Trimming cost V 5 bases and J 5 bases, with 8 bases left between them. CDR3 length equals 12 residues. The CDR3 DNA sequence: TGTGCCAGCAGCGGAACTGGAGATACGCAGTATTTT. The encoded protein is CASSGTGDTQYF.

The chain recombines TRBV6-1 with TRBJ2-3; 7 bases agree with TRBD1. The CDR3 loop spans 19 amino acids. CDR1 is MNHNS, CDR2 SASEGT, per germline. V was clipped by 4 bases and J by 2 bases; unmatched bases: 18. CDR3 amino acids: CASSGRRDSITTHTDTQYF. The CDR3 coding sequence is TGTGCCAGCAGTGGTCGTCGGGACAGCATTACAACACACACAGATACGCAGTATTTT.

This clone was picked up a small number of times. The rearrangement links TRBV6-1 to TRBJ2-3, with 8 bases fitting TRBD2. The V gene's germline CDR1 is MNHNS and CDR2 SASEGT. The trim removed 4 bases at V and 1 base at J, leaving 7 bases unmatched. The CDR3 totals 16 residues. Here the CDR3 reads CASSVTLAGGTDTQYF. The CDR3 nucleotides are TGTGCCAGCAGTGTCACCCTAGCGGGTGGCACAGATACGCAGTATTTT.

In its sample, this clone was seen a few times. In nucleotides, the CDR3 is TGTGCCAGCAGCCAAGATATGGGGTCCTCCTACGAGCAGTACTTC. It yields the protein CASSQDMGSSYEQYF. This sequence joins TRBV14 and TRBJ2-7; the D is unclear. The CDR3 loop spans 15 amino acids. CDR1 SGHDN and CDR2 FVKESK come from the germline V gene. The ends were cut back, 0 bases at V and 0 bases at J, with 9 bases in the middle. Filled out from reference TRBV14 and TRBJ2-7, the complete variable domain reads EAGVTQFPSHSVIEKGQTVTLRCDPISGHDNLYWYRRVMGKEIKFLLHFVKESKQDESGMPNNRFLAERTGGTYSTLKVQPAELEDSGVYFCASSQDMGSSYEQYFGPGTRLTVT.

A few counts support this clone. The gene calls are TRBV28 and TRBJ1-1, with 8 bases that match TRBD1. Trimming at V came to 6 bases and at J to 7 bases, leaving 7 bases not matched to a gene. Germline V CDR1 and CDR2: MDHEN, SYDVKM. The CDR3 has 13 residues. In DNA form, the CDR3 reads TGTGCCAGCAGCCGTCAGGGGGCTGATGAAGCTTTCTTT. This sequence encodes CASSRQGADEAFF.

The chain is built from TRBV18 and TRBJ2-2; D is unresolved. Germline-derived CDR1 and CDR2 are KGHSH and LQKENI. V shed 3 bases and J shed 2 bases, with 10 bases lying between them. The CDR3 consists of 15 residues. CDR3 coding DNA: TGTGCCAGCTCACCGTCGACAAGTAACACCGGGGAGCTGTTTTTT. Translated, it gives CASSPSTSNTGELFF.

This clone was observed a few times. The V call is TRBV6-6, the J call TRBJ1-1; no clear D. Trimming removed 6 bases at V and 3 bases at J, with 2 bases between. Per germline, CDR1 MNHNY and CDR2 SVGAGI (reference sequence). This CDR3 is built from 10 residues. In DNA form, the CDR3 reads TGTGCCAGCAGGGACACTGAAGCTTTCTTT. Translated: CASRDTEAFF.

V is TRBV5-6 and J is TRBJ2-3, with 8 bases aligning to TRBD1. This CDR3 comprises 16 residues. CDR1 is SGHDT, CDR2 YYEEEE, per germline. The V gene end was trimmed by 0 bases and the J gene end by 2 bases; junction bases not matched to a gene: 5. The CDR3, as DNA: TGTGCCAGCAGCTTGGCTGGCAGGGGGCTCACAGATACGCAGTATTTT. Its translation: CASSLAGRGLTDTQYF.

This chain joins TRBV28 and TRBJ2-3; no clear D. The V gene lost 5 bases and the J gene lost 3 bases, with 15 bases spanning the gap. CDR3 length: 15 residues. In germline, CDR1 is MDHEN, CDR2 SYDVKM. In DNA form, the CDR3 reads TGTGCCAGCAGTCCCCCCAAGACAAGTACAGATACGCAGTATTTT. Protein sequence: CASSPPKTSTDTQYF.

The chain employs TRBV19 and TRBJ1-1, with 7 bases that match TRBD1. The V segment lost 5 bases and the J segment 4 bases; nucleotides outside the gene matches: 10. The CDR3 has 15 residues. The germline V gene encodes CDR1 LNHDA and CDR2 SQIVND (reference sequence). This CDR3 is CASSVGTEGATEAFF. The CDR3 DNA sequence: TGTGCCAGTAGTGTTGGGACAGAGGGGGCCACTGAAGCTTTCTTT. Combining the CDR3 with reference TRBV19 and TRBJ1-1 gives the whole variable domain DGGITQSPKYLFRKEGQNVTLSCEQNLNHDAMYWYRQDPGQGLRLIYYSQIVNDFQKGDIAEGYSVSREKKESFPLTVTSAQKNPTAFYLCASSVGTEGATEAFFGQGTRLTVV.

CDR3 bases: TGTGCCAGCAGCCCCGGGATTAACGGCCAGCCCCAGCATTTT. Its translation is CASSPGINGQPQHF. The rearrangement joins TRBV9 to TRBJ1-5; D remains unclear. Germline V CDR1 and CDR2: SGDLS, YYNGEE. This CDR3 is built from 14 residues. V dropped 4 bases and J dropped 7 bases, with 15 bases sitting between them.

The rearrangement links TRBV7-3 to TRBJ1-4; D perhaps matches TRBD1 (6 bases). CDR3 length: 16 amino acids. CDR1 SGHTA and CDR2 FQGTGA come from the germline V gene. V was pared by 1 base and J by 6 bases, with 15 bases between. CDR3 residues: CASSLSPGTLDEKLFF. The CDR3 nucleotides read TGTGCCAGCAGCTTAAGTCCCGGGACATTAGATGAAAAACTGTTTTTT.

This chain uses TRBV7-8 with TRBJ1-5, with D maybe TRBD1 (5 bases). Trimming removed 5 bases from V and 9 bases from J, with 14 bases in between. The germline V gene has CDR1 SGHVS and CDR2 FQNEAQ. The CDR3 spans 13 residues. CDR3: CASSPDTHRPQHF. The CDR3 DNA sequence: TGTGCCAGCAGCCCGGACACTCATCGGCCCCAGCATTTT.

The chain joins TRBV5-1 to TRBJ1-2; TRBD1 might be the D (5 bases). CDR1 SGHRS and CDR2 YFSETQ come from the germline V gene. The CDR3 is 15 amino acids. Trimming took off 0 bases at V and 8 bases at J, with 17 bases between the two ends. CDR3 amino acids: CASSLDRQGVGGYTF. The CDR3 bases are TGCGCCAGCAGCTTGGATCGCCAGGGAGTCGGAGGCTACACCTTC. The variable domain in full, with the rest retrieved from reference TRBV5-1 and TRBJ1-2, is KAGVTQTPRYLIKTRGQQVTLSCSPISGHRSVSWYQQTPGQGLQFLFEYFSETQRNKGNFPGRFSGRQFSNSRSEMNVSTLELGDSALYLCASSLDRQGVGGYTFGSGTRLTVV.

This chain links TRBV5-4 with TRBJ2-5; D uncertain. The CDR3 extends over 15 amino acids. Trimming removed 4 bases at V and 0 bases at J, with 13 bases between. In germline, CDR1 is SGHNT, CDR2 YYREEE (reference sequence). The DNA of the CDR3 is TGTGCCAGCAGCCCTGGAGCACCCAACCAAGAGACCCAGTACTTC. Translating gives CASSPGAPNQETQYF.

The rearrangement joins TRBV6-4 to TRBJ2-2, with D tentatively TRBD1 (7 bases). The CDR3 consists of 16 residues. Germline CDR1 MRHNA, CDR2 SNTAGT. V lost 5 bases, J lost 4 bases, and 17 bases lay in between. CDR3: CASSRFGGGGTGELFF. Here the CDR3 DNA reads TGTGCCAGCAGTAGATTTGGAGGGGGCGGCACCGGGGAGCTGTTTTTT.

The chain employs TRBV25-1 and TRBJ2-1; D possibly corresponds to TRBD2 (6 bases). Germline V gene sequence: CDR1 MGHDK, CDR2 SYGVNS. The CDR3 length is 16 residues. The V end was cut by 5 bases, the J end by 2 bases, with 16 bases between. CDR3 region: CASSQTGTPAYNEQFF. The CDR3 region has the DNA TGTGCCAGCAGTCAGACCGGGACTCCAGCCTACAATGAGCAGTTCTTC.

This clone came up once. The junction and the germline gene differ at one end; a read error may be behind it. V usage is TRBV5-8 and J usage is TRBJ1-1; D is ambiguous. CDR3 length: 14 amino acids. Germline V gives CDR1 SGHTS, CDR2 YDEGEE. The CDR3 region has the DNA TGCGCCAGCAGCCAAGAATCTGGGATCTCTGAAGCTTTCTTT. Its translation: CASSQESGISEAFF.

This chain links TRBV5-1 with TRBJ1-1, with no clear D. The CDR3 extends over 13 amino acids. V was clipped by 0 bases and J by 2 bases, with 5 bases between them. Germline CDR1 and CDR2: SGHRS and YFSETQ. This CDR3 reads CASSLDSNTEAFF. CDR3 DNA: TGCGCCAGCAGCTTGGACAGTAACACTGAAGCTTTCTTT. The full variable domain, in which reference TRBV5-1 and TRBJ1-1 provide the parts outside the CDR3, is KAGVTQTPRYLIKTRGQQVTLSCSPISGHRSVSWYQQTPGQGLQFLFEYFSETQRNKGNFPGRFSGRQFSNSRSEMNVSTLELGDSALYLCASSLDSNTEAFFGQGTRLTVV.

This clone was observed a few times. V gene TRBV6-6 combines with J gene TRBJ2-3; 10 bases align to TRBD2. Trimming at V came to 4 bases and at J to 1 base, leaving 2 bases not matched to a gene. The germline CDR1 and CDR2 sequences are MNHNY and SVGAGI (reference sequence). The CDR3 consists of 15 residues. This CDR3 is CASSLAGGGTDTQYF. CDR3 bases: TGTGCCAGCAGTTTAGCGGGAGGCGGCACAGATACGCAGTATTTT.

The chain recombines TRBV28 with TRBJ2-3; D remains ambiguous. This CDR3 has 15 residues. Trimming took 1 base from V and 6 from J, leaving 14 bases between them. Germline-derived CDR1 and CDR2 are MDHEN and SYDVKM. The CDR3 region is CASSLYGERRDTQYF. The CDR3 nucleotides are TGTGCCAGCAGTTTATATGGGGAACGCCGGGATACGCAGTATTTT.

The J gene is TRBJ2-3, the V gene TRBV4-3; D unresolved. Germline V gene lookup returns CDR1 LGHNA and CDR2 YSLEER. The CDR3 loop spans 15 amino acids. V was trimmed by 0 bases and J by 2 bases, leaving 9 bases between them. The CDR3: CASSQDPGFTDTQYF. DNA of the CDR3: TGCGCCAGCAGCCAAGATCCAGGTTTCACAGATACGCAGTATTTT.

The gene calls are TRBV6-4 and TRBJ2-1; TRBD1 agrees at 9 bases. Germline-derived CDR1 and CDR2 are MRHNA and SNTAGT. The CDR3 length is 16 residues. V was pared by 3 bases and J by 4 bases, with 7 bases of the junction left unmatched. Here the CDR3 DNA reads TGTGCCAGCAGTGAAACAGGGGGCGCGGTATACAATGAGCAGTTCTTC. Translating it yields CASSETGGAVYNEQFF.

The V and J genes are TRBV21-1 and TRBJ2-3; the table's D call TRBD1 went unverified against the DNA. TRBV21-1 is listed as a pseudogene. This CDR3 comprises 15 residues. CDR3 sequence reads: CASSKADRVKDTQYF. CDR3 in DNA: TGTGCCAGCAGCAAAGCTGACAGGGTGAAAGATACGCAGTATTTT.

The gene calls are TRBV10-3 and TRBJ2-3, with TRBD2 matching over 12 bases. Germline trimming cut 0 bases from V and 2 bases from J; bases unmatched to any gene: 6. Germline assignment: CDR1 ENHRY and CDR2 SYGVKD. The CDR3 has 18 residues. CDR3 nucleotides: TGTGCCATCAGTGAGTCTCGGACTAGCGGGGTGGTCACAGATACGCAGTATTTT. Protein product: CAISESRTSGVVTDTQYF.

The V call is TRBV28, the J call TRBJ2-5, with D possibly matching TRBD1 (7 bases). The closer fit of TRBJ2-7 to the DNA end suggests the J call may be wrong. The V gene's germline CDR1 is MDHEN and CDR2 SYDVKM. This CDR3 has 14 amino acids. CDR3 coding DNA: TGTGCCAGCAGCTTGGGGCAGGGGGGATACGAGCAGTACTTC. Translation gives CASSLGQGGYEQYF.

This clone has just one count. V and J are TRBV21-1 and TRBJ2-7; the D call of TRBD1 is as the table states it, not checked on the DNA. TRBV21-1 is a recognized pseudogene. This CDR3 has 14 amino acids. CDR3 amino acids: CASSWRQINYEQYF. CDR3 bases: TGTGCCAGCAGCTGGAGACAGATCAACTACGAGCAGTACTTC.